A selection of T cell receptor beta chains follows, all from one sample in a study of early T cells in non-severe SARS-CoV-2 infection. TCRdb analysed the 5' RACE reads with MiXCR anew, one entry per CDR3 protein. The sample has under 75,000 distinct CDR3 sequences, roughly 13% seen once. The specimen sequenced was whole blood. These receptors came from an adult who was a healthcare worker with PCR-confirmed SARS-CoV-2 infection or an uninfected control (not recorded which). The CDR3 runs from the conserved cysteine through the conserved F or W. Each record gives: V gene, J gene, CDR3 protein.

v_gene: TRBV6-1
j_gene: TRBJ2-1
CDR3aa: CASSRGGDEQFF

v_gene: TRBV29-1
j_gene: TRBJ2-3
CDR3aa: CSVTKRGASTDTQYF

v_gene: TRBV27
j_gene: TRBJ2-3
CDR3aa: CASSGSPGHSTDTQYF

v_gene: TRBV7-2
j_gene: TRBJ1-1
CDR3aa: CASSSSGTEAFF

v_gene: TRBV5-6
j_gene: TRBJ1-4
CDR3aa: CASSPRDRGGEKLFF

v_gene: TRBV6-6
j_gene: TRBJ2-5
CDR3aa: CASSYPRTSGVPSKETQYF

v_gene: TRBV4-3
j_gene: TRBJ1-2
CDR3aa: CASSQDVGGYYGYTF

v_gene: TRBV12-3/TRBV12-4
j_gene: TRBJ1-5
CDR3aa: CASSRNRWETQHF

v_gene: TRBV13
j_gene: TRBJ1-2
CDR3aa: CASSLTGTGYTF

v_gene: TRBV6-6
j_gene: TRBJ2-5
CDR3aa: CASRRLPGQSQETQYF

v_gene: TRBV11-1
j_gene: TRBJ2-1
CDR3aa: CASSLIIAGVEQFF

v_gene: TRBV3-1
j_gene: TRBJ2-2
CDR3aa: CASRGPESTGELFF

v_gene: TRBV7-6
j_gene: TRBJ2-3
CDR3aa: CASSSRIGGDTQYF